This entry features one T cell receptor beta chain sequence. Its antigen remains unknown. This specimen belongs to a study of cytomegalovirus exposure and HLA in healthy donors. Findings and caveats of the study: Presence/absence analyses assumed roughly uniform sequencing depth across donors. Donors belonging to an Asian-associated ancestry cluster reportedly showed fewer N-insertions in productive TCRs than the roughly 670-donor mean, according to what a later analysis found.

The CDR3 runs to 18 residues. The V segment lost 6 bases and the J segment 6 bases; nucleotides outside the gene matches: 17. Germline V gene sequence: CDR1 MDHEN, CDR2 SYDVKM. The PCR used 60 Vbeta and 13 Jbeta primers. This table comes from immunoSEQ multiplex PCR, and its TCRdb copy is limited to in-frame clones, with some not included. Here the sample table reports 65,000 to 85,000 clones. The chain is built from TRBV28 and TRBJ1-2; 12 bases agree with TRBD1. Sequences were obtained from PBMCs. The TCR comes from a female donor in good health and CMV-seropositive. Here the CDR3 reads CASREPPGQGAWSDGYTF. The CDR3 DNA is TGTGCCAGCAGGGAACCCCCGGGACAGGGGGCTTGGTCTGATGGCTACACCTTC.